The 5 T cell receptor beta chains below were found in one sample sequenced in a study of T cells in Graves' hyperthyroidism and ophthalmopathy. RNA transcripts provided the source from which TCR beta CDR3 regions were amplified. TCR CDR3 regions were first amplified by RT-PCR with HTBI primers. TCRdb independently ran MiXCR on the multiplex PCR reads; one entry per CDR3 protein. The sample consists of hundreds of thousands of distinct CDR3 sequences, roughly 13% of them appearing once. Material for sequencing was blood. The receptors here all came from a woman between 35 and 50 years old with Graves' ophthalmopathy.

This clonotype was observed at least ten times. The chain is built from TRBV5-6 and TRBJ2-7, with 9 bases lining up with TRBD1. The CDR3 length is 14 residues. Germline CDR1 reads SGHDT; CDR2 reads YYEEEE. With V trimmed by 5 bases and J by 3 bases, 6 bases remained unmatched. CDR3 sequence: CASSRTGDNYEQYF. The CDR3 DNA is TGTGCCAGCAGTCGGACAGGGGACAACTACGAGCAGTACTTC.

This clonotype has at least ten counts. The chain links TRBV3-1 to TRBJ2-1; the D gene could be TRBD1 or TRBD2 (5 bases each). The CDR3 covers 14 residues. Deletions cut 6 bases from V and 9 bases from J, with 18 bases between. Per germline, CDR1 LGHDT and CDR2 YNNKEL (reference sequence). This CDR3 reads CASSSGTPGREQFF. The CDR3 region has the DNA TGTGCCAGCAGTTCCGGGACGCCGGGCCGTGAGCAGTTCTTC.

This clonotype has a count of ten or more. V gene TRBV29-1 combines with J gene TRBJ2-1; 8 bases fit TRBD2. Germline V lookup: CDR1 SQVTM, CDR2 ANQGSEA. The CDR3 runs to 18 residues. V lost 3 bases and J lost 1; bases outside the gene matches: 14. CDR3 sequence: CSVDQSGGFRRSYNEQFF. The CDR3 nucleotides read TGCAGCGTTGATCAAAGCGGGGGTTTCCGACGGTCCTACAATGAGCAGTTCTTC.

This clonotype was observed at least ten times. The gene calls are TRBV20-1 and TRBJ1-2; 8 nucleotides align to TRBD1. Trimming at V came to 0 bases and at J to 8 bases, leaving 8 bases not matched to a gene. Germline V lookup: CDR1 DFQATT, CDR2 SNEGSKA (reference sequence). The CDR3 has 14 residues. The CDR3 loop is CSARDRTGTKGYTF. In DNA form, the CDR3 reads TGCAGTGCTAGAGATCGGACAGGGACGAAAGGCTACACCTTC.

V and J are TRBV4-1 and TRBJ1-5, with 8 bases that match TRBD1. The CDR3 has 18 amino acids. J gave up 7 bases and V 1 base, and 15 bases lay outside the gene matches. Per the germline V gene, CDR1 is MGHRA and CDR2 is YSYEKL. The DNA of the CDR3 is TGCGCCAGCAGCCAAGGAATTTTAGGGACAGGACCATGGCAGCCCCAGCATTTT. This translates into CASSQGILGTGPWQPQHF.